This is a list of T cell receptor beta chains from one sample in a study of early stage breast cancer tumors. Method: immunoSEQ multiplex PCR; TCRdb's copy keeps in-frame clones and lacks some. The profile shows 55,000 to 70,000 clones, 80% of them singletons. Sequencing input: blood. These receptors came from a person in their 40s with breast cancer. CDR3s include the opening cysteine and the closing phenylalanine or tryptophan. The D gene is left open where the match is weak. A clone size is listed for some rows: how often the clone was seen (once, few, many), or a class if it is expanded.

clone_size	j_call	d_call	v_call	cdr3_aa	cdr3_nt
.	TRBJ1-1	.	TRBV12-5	CASSARGDTEAFF	TGTGCTAGTTCCGCCCGGGGGGACACTGAAGCTTTCTTT
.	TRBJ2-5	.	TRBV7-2	CASSLGARRETQYF	TGTGCCAGCAGCTTAGGGGCCCGGAGGGAGACCCAGTACTTC
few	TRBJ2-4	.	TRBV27	CASSLSGNIQYF	TGTGCCAGCAGTTTATCGGGGAACATTCAGTACTTC
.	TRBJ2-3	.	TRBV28	CASSLGGTDTQYF	TGTGCCAGCAGTTTAGGAGGCACAGATACGCAGTATTTT
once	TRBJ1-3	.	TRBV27	CASSPGSSGNTIYF	TGTGCCAGCAGTCCGGGGAGCTCTGGAAACACCATATATTTT
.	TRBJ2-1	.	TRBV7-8	CASSLGLGAYEQFF	TGTGCCAGCAGCTTAGGCCTAGGGGCGTATGAGCAGTTCTTC
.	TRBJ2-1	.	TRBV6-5	CASSLLATSNEQFF	TGTGCCAGCAGTCTACTAGCAACGAGCAATGAGCAGTTCTTC
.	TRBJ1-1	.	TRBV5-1	CASSLTPMTGYTEAFF	TGCGCCAGCAGCTTGACCCCTATGACAGGATACACTGAAGCTTTCTTT
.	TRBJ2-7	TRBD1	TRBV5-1	CASSTGDANGEQYF	TGCGCCAGCAGCACAGGGGACGCGAACGGCGAGCAGTACTTC
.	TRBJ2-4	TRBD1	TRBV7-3	CASTPTGGAVGSAKNIQYF	TGTGCCAGCACCCCGACAGGGGGGGCCGTTGGTAGCGCCAAAAACATTCAGTACTTC
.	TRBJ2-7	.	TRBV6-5	CASSYDRDTYEQYF	TGTGCCAGCAGTTACGATCGGGACACCTACGAGCAGTACTTC
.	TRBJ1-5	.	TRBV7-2	CASSLGGLKPQHF	TGTGCCAGCAGCTTAGGAGGGCTAAAGCCCCAGCATTTT
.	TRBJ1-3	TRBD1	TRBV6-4	CASSDWDRPNFGNTIYF	TGTGCCAGCAGTGACTGGGACAGGCCAAACTTCGGAAACACCATATATTTT
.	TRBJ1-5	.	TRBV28	CASSFKGFRRNRTLNQPQHF	TGTGCCAGCAGTTTTAAGGGATTTCGTCGAAACAGGACCCTCAATCAGCCCCAGCATTTT
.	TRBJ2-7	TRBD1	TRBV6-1	CASRGTANYEQYF	TGTGCCAGCAGAGGGACAGCGAACTACGAGCAGTACTTC
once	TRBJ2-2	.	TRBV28	CASSSSGLLPTGELFF	TGTGCCAGCAGTTCCTCGGGACTCCTCCCCACCGGGGAGCTGTTTTTT
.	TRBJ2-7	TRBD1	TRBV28	CASSPATGTGSYEQYF	TGTGCCAGCAGTCCGGCCACCGGGACAGGATCCTACGAGCAGTACTTC
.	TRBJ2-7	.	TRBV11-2	CASSFRGHEQYF	TGTGCCAGCAGCTTTCGGGGGCACGAGCAGTACTTC
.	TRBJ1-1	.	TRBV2	CASSVPQGPNTEAFF	TGTGCCAGCAGTGTCCCCCAGGGGCCGAACACTGAAGCTTTCTTT
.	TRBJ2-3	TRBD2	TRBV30	CAWSFGTSSDTQYF	TGTGCCTGGAGTTTTGGGACTAGTTCGGATACGCAGTATTTT
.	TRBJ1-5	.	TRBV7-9	CASSLGLQGEFQPQHF	TGTGCCAGCAGCTTAGGGCTACAGGGAGAATTTCAGCCCCAGCATTTT
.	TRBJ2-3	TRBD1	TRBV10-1	CASRGTGEDTQYF	TGCGCCAGCAGAGGTACAGGGGAAGATACGCAGTATTTT
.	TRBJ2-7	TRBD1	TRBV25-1	CASSELGTGSYEQYF	TGTGCCAGCAGTGAATTGGGGACAGGGTCCTACGAGCAGTACTTC
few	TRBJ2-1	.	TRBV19	CASTHPGYNEQFF	TGTGCCAGTACCCACCCAGGATACAATGAGCAGTTCTTC
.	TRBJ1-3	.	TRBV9	CASSVSPQARSGNTIYF	TGTGCCAGCAGCGTAAGTCCCCAGGCCCGCTCTGGAAACACCATATATTTT
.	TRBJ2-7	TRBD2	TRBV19	CASSGTSGYEQYF	TGTGCCAGTTCCGGGACTAGCGGCTACGAGCAGTACTTC
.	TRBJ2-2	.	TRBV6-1	CASSIERNTGELFF	TGTGCCAGCAGTATAGAGCGGAACACCGGGGAGCTGTTTTTT
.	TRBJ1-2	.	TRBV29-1	CSVPRGDYGYTF	TGCAGCGTTCCTCGGGGGGACTATGGCTACACCTTC
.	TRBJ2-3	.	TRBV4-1	CASSQEGGTQYF	TGCGCCAGCAGCCAAGAAGGAGGTACGCAGTATTTT
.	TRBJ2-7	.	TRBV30	CAWSVGSYEQYF	TGTGCCTGGAGTGTGGGATCCTACGAGCAGTACTTC
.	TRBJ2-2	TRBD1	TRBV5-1	CASSLFQGEELFF	TGCGCCAGCAGCTTATTTCAGGGGGAGGAGCTGTTTTTT
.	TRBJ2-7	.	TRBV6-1	CASSDNIFGSFYEQYF	TGTGCCAGCAGTGATAATATTTTTGGCAGTTTCTACGAGCAGTACTTC
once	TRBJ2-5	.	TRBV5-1	CASSLESRETQYF	TGCGCCAGCAGCTTGGAGTCACGAGAGACCCAGTACTTC
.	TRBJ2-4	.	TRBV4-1	CASSQEGTNIQYF	TGCGCCAGCAGCCAAGAAGGTACGAACATTCAGTACTTC
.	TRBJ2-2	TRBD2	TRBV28	CASSQGTSVNTGELFF	TGTGCCAGCAGTCAAGGGACTAGCGTAAACACCGGGGAGCTGTTTTTT
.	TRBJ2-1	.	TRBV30	CAGPRNEQFF	TGTGCCGGACCTCGTAATGAGCAGTTCTTC
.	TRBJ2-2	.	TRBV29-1	CSVHTNTGELFF	TGCAGCGTTCACACGAACACCGGGGAGCTGTTTTTT
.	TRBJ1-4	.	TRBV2	CAGRSGVLTTNEKLFF	TGTGCCGGACGGTCGGGGGTATTAACAACTAATGAAAAACTGTTTTTT
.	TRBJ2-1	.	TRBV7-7	CASSSVAGSDEQFF	TGTGCTAGCAGCTCGGTCGCCGGGTCCGATGAGCAGTTCTTC